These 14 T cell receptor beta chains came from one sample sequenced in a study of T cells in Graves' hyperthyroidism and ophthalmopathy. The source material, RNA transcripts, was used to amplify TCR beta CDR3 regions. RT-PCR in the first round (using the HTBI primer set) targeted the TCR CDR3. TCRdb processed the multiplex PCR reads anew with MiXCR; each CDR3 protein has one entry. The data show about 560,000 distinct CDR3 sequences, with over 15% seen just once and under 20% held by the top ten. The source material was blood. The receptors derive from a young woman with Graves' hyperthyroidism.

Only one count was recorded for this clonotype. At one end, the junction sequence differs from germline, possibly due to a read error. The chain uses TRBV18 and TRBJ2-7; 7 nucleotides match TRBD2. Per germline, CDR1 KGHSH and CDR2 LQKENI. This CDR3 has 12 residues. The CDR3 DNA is TGTGCCAGCCCACCGGGAGGCTACGAGCAGTACTTC. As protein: CASPPGGYEQYF.

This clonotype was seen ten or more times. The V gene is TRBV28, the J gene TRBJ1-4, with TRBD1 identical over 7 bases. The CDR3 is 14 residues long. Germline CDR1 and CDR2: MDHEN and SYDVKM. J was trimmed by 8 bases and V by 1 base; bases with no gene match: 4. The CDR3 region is CASSLYQGGEKLFF. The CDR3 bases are TGTGCCAGCAGTTTATATCAGGGGGGCGAAAAACTGTTTTTT.

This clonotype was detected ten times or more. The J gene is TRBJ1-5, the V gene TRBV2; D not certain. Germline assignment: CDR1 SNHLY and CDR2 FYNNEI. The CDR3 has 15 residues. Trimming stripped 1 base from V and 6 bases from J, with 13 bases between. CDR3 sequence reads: CASSEGWSGFQPQHF. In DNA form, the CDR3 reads TGTGCCAGCAGTGAAGGTTGGTCAGGATTTCAGCCCCAGCATTTT.

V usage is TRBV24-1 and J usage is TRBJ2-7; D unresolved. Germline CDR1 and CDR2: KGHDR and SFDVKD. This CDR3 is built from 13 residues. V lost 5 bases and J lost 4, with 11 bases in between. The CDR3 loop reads CATSGGVGYEQYF. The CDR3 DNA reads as TGTGCCACCAGTGGCGGCGTCGGGTACGAGCAGTACTTC.

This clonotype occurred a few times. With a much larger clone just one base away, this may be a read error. CDR3 loop: CASSLGGVRYNEQYF. The CDR3 bases are TGTGCCAGCAGCTTAGGGGGGGTGCGGTACAATGAGCAGTACTTC. The genes are TRBV7-9 and TRBJ2-1, with D possibly being TRBD2 (6 bases). The J call is in doubt because the DNA end fits TRBJ2-7 better. Germline V gives CDR1 SEHNR, CDR2 FQNEAQ (reference sequence). This CDR3 region has 15 residues.

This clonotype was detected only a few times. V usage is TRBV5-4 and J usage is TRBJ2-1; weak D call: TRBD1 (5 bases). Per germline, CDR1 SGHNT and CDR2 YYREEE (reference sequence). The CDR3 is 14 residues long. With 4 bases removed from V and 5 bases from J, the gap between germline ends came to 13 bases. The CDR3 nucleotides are TGTGCCAGCAGCCCTCCAACAGGACACAATGAGCAGTTCTTC. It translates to CASSPPTGHNEQFF.

CDR3 coding DNA: TGTGCCAGCAGTTATGCTGCGGGGGGGCCCAACGAGCAGTACTTC. It is translated as CASSYAAGGPNEQYF. The J gene is TRBJ2-7, the V gene TRBV6-5, with 9 bases fitting TRBD2. J lost 5 bases, V lost 3 bases, and 8 bases had no gene match. This CDR3 comprises 15 residues. Germline V CDR1 and CDR2: MNHEY, SVGAGI.

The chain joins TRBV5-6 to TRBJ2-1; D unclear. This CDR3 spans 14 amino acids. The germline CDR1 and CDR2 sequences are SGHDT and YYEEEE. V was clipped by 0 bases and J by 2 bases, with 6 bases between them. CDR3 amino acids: CASSLDYTYNEQFF. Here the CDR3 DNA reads TGTGCCAGCAGCTTGGACTACACCTACAATGAGCAGTTCTTC.

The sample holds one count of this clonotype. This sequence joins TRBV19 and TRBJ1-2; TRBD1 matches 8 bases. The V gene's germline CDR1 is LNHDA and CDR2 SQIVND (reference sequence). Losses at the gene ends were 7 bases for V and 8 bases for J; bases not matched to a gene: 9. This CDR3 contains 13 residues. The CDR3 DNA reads TGTGCCAGTAACAAGGACAGGGCTGGCGGCTACACCTTC. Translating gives CASNKDRAGGYTF.

In nucleotides, the CDR3 is TGTGCTAGTGGTTTCCCCGGGAGAGGGAATGAGCAGTTCTTC. It encodes CASGFPGRGNEQFF. V is TRBV12-5 and J is TRBJ2-1; TRBD2 might be the D (6 bases). Germline values: CDR1 LGHNT, CDR2 FRNRAP. This CDR3 has 14 residues. The germline V and J ends were trimmed by 3 bases and 7 bases, with 13 bases remaining between them.

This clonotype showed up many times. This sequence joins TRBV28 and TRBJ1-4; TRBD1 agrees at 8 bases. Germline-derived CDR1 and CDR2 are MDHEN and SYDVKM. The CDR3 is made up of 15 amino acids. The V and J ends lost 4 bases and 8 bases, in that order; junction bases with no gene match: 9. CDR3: CASSSPGQGGEKLFF. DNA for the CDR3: TGTGCCAGCAGTTCTCCCGGACAGGGAGGGGAAAAACTGTTTTTT.

The CDR3 DNA follows: TGTGCCAGCTCACCACCCACGTCCTACGAGCAGTTCTTC. Its protein is CASSPPTSYEQFF. The chain uses TRBV18 and TRBJ2-7; no clear D. The DNA end favors TRBJ2-1, so the J call may be wrong. CDR1 and CDR2 from the germline V gene are KGHSH and LQKENI. The CDR3 totals 13 residues.

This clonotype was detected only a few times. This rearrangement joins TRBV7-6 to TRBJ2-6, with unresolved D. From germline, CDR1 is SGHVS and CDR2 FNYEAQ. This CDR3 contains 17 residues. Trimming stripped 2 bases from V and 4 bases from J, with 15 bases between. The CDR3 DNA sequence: TGTGCCAGCAGCTTAAAGCCCCAGGTGTCCGGGGCCAACGTCCTGACTTTC. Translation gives CASSLKPQVSGANVLTF.

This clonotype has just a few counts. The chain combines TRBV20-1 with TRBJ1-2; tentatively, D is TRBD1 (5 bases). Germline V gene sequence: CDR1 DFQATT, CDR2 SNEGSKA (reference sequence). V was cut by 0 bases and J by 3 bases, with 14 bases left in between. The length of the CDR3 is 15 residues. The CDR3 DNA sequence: TGCAGTGCTAGAGATCAGGGACCCGTGGACTATGGCTACACCTTC. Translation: CSARDQGPVDYGYTF.